Below, 24 T cell receptor beta chains from the same sample are listed, as sequenced in a study of post-analysis software for immune sequencing data. Sequencing libraries made from TCR beta cDNA carried unique molecular identifiers. One entry per CDR3 protein, called by TCRdb with MiXCR from the PCR reads. In the table there are roughly 580,000 distinct CDR3 sequences, roughly 46% of which are singletons. Findings and caveats of the study: There were roughly five TRBV segments more frequent in patients than controls, and TRBV5-6, TRBV5-1 and TRBV20-1 were among them.

For these receptors, no antigen is known. Sequencing input: blood. These receptors were collected from a girl between 5 and 17 years old with multiple sclerosis.

The chain joins TRBV6-5 to TRBJ2-5; D perhaps matches TRBD1 (6 bases). Trimming stripped 6 bases from V and 1 base from J, with 12 bases between. The length of the CDR3 is 14 residues. Germline lookup yields CDR1 MNHEY and CDR2 SVGAGI. This CDR3 reads CASRPYRVQETQYF. The CDR3 DNA reads TGTGCCAGCAGACCGTACAGGGTCCAAGAGACCCAGTACTTC.

For this clonotype: The junction departs from the called germline gene at one end, perhaps through a read error. The chain is built from TRBV5-1 and TRBJ1-2; 12 bases map to TRBD1. The CDR3 loop spans 17 amino acids. Germline V lookup: CDR1 SGHRS, CDR2 YFSETQ. For the CDR3, the DNA is TGCACCAGCAGCTCAGGGGACAGGGGGCACCAAGTCCATGGCTACACCTTC. Protein product: CTSSSGDRGHQVHGYTF.

This clonotype has just a few counts. This chain uses TRBV5-1 with TRBJ2-5; 8 bases map to TRBD2. V lost 0 bases to trimming and J lost 2 bases; unmatched junction nucleotides: 6. This CDR3 comprises 16 residues. The germline V gene encodes CDR1 SGHRS and CDR2 YFSETQ. CDR3 amino acids: CASSLAGLVGQETQYF. CDR3 coding DNA: TGCGCCAGCAGCTTGGCGGGACTAGTGGGGCAAGAGACCCAGTACTTC.

In its sample, this clonotype was seen a few times. This rearrangement joins TRBV20-1 to TRBJ1-2; D is undetermined. Trimming took 3 bases from V and 1 from J, leaving 18 bases between them. Germline CDR1 and CDR2: DFQATT and SNEGSKA (reference sequence). The CDR3 is 16 amino acids. This CDR3 is CSASGREIGINYGYTF. The CDR3 nucleotides read TGCAGTGCTAGTGGCCGAGAAATTGGAATTAACTATGGCTACACCTTC.

The genes are TRBV5-1 and TRBJ2-3; tentative D call: TRBD2 (6 bases). V was trimmed by 0 bases and J by 7 bases, leaving 21 bases between them. Germline CDR1 reads SGHRS; CDR2 reads YFSETQ. CDR3 size: 17 residues. Here the CDR3 DNA reads TGCGCCAGCAGCTTGGGCCGATATGCGGGATGGAGGAATACGCAGTATTTT. This encodes CASSLGRYAGWRNTQYF.

The chain uses TRBV7-9 and TRBJ1-5; D gene ambiguous. This CDR3 region has 15 residues. CDR1 and CDR2 (germline): SEHNR, FQNEAQ (reference sequence). Trimming removed 5 bases at V and 6 bases at J, with 17 bases between. In DNA form, the CDR3 reads TGTGCCAGCAGCGACACCCCTGCTTCTGGTCAGCCCCAGCATTTT. Protein sequence: CASSDTPASGQPQHF.

J is TRBJ2-3 and V is TRBV9; D is undetermined. V gave up 1 base and J gave up 6 bases, with 6 bases separating them. Germline V CDR1 and CDR2: SGDLS, YYNGEE. CDR3 length: 12 amino acids. The DNA for the CDR3 is TGTGCCAGCAGCGTACAGCAGGATACGCAGTATTTT. It is translated as CASSVQQDTQYF.

There are a few counts of this clonotype. CDR3: CASSLGTGQQETQYF. The CDR3 DNA reads TGTGCCAGCAGCTTGGGGACCGGGCAGCAAGAGACCCAGTACTTC. The chain recombines TRBV5-4 with TRBJ2-5; unclear D gene. CDR3 length: 15 residues. CDR1 is SGHNT and CDR2 is YYREEE in the germline V gene (reference sequence). V dropped 0 bases and J dropped 2 bases, with 11 bases sitting between them.

V usage is TRBV20-1 and J usage is TRBJ2-3; D is possibly TRBD2 (6 bases). This CDR3 has 14 residues. Germline assignment: CDR1 DFQATT and CDR2 SNEGSKA (reference sequence). Trimming removed 0 bases from V and 4 bases from J, with 11 bases in between. The CDR3 DNA is TGCAGTGCTAGAGAGGGACTCAGCGCAGATACGCAGTATTTT. It yields the protein CSAREGLSADTQYF.

This chain links TRBV25-1 with TRBJ2-3; tentatively, D is TRBD2 (5 bases). Trimming left V 3 bases short and J 2 bases short, with 15 bases between. CDR1 MGHDK and CDR2 SYGVNS come from the germline V gene. There are 16 residues in the CDR3. CDR3: CASSDDGSVDTDTQYF. The CDR3 DNA reads as TGTGCCAGCAGTGATGACGGTAGCGTGGACACAGATACGCAGTATTTT.

This clonotype has more than one count but fewer than ten. This chain connects TRBV7-3 to TRBJ2-1; no clear D. Trimming removed 5 bases at V and 7 bases at J, with 12 bases between. Germline V CDR1 and CDR2: SGHTA, FQGTGA. The CDR3 contains 13 residues. CDR3 DNA sequence: TGTGCCAGCAGCGCTCCTACTGCGAATGAGCAGTTCTTC. It encodes CASSAPTANEQFF.

This clonotype occurred a few times. The chain couples TRBV2 to TRBJ2-3; a possible D gene is TRBD2 (5 bases). The CDR3 runs 13 residues. V lost 9 bases and J lost 0, with 10 bases in between. The V gene's germline CDR1 is SNHLY and CDR2 FYNNEI. The CDR3 is CARARTSTDTQYF. The CDR3 coding sequence is TGTGCCAGAGCACGGACTAGCACAGATACGCAGTATTTT.

The chain uses TRBV29-1 and TRBJ2-6, with D perhaps given as TRBD1 or TRBD2 (5 bases each). The V gene lost 8 bases and the J gene lost 0 bases, with 11 bases spanning the gap. Germline V lookup: CDR1 SQVTM, CDR2 ANQGSEA. The length of the CDR3 is 14 residues. DNA for the CDR3: TGCAGCTACCGGGGCTTCTCTGGGGCCAACGTCCTGACTTTC. It translates to CSYRGFSGANVLTF.

The V gene is TRBV25-1, the J gene TRBJ2-7; 10 positions match TRBD1. The end of the DNA is better explained by TRBJ2-5, so the J call may be wrong. The CDR3 spans 15 residues. CDR1 and CDR2 from the germline V gene are MGHDK and SYGVNS. The DNA for the CDR3 is TGTGCCAGCAGTGGCGGACAGGGGGAGAGGGAGACCCAGTACTTC. Protein: CASSGGQGERETQYF.

In this sample, this clonotype turned up a few times. This chain joins TRBV5-5 and TRBJ2-6; D tentatively fits TRBD1 or TRBD2 (5 bases each). This CDR3 is 18 amino acids long. Per the germline V gene, CDR1 is SGHKS and CDR2 is YYEKEE (reference sequence). Between the trimmed V and J ends, which lost 1 base and 0 bases, there was a span of 14 bases. Written as DNA, the CDR3 is TGTGCCAGCAGCTTGAGAACAGGAGGATTCTCTGGGGCCAACGTCCTGACTTTC. Encoded protein: CASSLRTGGFSGANVLTF.

The sample holds a few counts of this clonotype. The genes are TRBV7-9 and TRBJ1-4; no clear D gene. Germline V gene sequence: CDR1 SEHNR, CDR2 FQNEAQ (reference sequence). V lost 3 bases to trimming and J lost 2 bases, with 7 bases between them. The CDR3 has 14 amino acids. CDR3 coding DNA: TGTGCCAGCAGCTTGGACGGTACTAATGAAAAACTGTTTTTT. It yields the protein CASSLDGTNEKLFF. The full variable domain, completed using reference TRBV7-9 and TRBJ1-4, is DTGVSQNPRHKITKRGQNVTFRCDPISEHNRLYWYRQTLGQGPEFLTYFQNEAQLEKSRLLSDRFSAERPKGSFSTLEIQRTEQGDSAMYLCASSLDGTNEKLFFGSGTQLSVL.

This clonotype was seen a handful of times. V usage is TRBV5-1 and J usage is TRBJ2-5; no clear D. The V and J ends lost 4 bases and 4 bases respectively, with 17 bases between them. Germline CDR1 SGHRS, CDR2 YFSETQ. The CDR3 is 15 residues long. The CDR3 region has the DNA TGCGCCAGCAGCCCGGGCCCCCCTCCAGGAGAGACCCAGTACTTC. This translates into CASSPGPPPGETQYF. The full variable domain, in which reference TRBV5-1 and TRBJ2-5 provide the parts outside the CDR3, is KAGVTQTPRYLIKTRGQQVTLSCSPISGHRSVSWYQQTPGQGLQFLFEYFSETQRNKGNFPGRFSGRQFSNSRSEMNVSTLELGDSALYLCASSPGPPPGETQYFGPGTRLLVL.

The chain recombines TRBV28 with TRBJ1-4; D is undetermined. This CDR3 comprises 13 residues. The germline V and J ends were trimmed by 6 bases and 5 bases, with 10 bases remaining between them. Germline values: CDR1 MDHEN, CDR2 SYDVKM. CDR3 DNA sequence: TGTGCCAGCAGGGGAGCGGGGAATGAAAAACTGTTTTTT. Protein sequence: CASRGAGNEKLFF.

This clonotype appeared a few times. This chain uses TRBV20-1 with TRBJ2-7, with D perhaps TRBD1 (5 bases). CDR1 and CDR2 from the germline V gene are DFQATT and SNEGSKA (reference sequence). V was clipped by 4 bases and J by 3 bases, with 16 bases between them. This CDR3 has 14 residues. CDR3 residues: CSAKTALGGYEQYF. In DNA form, the CDR3 reads TGCAGTGCTAAGACAGCCCTAGGCGGCTACGAGCAGTACTTC.

This rearrangement joins TRBV20-1 to TRBJ2-1; perhaps TRBD1 as D (5 bases). Per germline, CDR1 DFQATT and CDR2 SNEGSKA (reference sequence). This CDR3 region has 14 residues. V was cut by 6 bases and J by 2 bases, with 14 bases left in between. This chain's CDR3 is CSATQGPAYNEQFF. CDR3 in DNA: TGCAGTGCGACCCAGGGTCCCGCCTACAATGAGCAGTTCTTC.

The chain uses TRBV27 and TRBJ1-2; TRBD1 is a possible D gene (6 bases). CDR3 size: 15 residues. V lost 5 bases and J lost 8, with 21 bases in between. Germline values: CDR1 MNHEY, CDR2 SMNVEV (reference sequence). CDR3 sequence: CASSTYRGKLRGYTF. CDR3 DNA sequence: TGTGCCAGCAGTACGTATAGGGGGAAGCTTCGCGGCTACACCTTC.

The chain joins TRBV5-1 to TRBJ2-1; tentatively, D is TRBD1 (6 bases). The CDR3 spans 17 residues. Germline lookup yields CDR1 SGHRS and CDR2 YFSETQ. Trimming left V 1 base short and J 5 bases short, with 19 bases between. CDR3 residues: CASSLTPGHTTHNEQFF. The CDR3 coding sequence is TGCGCCAGCAGCTTGACTCCGGGACACACAACCCACAATGAGCAGTTCTTC. Combining the CDR3 with reference TRBV5-1 and TRBJ2-1 gives the whole variable domain KAGVTQTPRYLIKTRGQQVTLSCSPISGHRSVSWYQQTPGQGLQFLFEYFSETQRNKGNFPGRFSGRQFSNSRSEMNVSTLELGDSALYLCASSLTPGHTTHNEQFFGPGTRLTVL.

The V and J genes are TRBV6-6 and TRBJ1-2; D is possibly TRBD1 (6 bases). Between the trimmed V and J ends, which lost 6 bases and 3 bases, there was a span of 17 bases. Germline V gene sequence: CDR1 MNHNY, CDR2 SVGAGI (reference sequence). The CDR3 spans 15 residues. The CDR3 sequence is CASRDSQGFHYGYTF. The CDR3 DNA follows: TGTGCCAGCAGAGATTCACAGGGATTCCACTATGGCTACACCTTC.

The chain joins TRBV5-1 to TRBJ2-7, with D possibly being TRBD1 or TRBD2 (5 bases each). Germline CDR1 SGHRS, CDR2 YFSETQ. Trimming shortened V by 4 bases and J by 3 bases, and 14 bases separated the two germline ends. The length of the CDR3 is 14 residues. The chain's CDR3 is CASSPEGHLYEQYF. The CDR3 DNA follows: TGCGCCAGCAGCCCCGAGGGGCACCTCTACGAGCAGTACTTC. The variable domain in full, completed from reference TRBV5-1 and TRBJ2-7, reads KAGVTQTPRYLIKTRGQQVTLSCSPISGHRSVSWYQQTPGQGLQFLFEYFSETQRNKGNFPGRFSGRQFSNSRSEMNVSTLELGDSALYLCASSPEGHLYEQYFGPGTRLTVT.